This paragraph covers one T cell receptor (beta chain) sequence. Its antigen remains unknown. This entry comes from a study of graft-versus-host responses after intestinal transplantation. Study as a whole: The study gave all recipients anti-thymocyte globulin induction, then tacrolimus and steroids for about 3 years.

V lost 4 bases, J lost 7 bases, and 20 bases lay in between. Germline assignment: CDR1 SGHKS and CDR2 YYEKEE (reference sequence). The CDR3 covers 15 residues. Study results and limitations: Detection of GvH clones occurred in recipient marrow, and some had their first appearance in ileum or blood. Allografts from individuals with graft-donor T cell macrochimerism displayed high graft-versus-host to host-versus-graft clonal ratios.

The method was immunoSEQ multiplex PCR; TCRdb's version includes in-frame clones alone and lacks a portion of them. The sample includes around 100,000 clones, approximately 94% of them seen just once. Here the sequenced sample was unstimulated CD8+ T cells sorted from spleen or lymph node cells, taken before intestinal transplant. This chain links TRBV5-5 with TRBJ1-1; maybe TRBD1 (5 bases). The receptor was derived from a human donor who received an intestinal transplant. The CDR3 DNA sequence: TGTGCCAGCAGCCCTCCCTTCGGGGGGTTCGGTGAAGCTTTCTTT. Its protein product is CASSPPFGGFGEAFF.